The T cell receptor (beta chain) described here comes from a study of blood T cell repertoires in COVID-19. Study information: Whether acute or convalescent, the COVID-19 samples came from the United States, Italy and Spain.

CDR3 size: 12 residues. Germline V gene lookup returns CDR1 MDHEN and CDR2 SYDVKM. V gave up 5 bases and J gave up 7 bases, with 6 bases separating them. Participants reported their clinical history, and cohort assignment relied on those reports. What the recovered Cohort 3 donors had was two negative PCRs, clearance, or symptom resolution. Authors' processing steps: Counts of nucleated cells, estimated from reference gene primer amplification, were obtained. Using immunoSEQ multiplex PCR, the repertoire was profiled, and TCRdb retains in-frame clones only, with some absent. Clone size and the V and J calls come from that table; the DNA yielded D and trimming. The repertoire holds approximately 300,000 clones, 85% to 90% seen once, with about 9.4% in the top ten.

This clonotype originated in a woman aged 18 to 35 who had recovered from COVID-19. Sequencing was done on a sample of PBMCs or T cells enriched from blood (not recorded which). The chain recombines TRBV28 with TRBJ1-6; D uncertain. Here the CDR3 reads CASSEVNSPLHF. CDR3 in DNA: TGTGCCAGCAGTGAGGTCAATTCACCCCTCCACTTT.